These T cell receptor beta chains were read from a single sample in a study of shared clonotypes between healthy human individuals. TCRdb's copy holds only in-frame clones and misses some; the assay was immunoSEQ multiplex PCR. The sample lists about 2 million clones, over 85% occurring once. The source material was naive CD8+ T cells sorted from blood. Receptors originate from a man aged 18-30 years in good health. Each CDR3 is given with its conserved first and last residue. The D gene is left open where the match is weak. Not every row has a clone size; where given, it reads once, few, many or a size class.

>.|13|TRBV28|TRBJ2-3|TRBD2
CAGGLAGGDTQYF
TGTGCCGGCGGACTAGCGGGAGGAGATACGCAGTATTTT
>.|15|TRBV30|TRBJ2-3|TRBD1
CAWKQGAQGTDTQYF
TGTGCCTGGAAGCAGGGGGCGCAGGGCACAGATACGCAGTATTTT
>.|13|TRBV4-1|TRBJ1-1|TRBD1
CASIGQVRTEAFF
TGCGCCAGCATTGGACAGGTCCGGACTGAAGCTTTCTTT
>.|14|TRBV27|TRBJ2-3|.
CARRKGRNTDTQYF
TGTGCCAGGAGAAAGGGCAGGAACACAGATACGCAGTATTTT
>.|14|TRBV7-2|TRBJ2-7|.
CASSTHRGLYEQYF
TGTGCCAGCAGCACCCACAGGGGACTCTACGAGCAGTACTTC
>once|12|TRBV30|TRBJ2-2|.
CAWNEDTGELFF
TGTGCCTGGAATGAGGACACCGGGGAGCTGTTTTTT
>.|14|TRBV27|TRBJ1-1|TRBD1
CATKVGGGMTEAFF
TGTGCCACCAAAGTAGGGGGCGGGATGACTGAAGCTTTCTTT
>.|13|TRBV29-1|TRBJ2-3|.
CSVDLAATDTQYF
TGCAGCGTTGACCTAGCAGCCACAGATACGCAGTATTTT
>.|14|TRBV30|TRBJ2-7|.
CAWSEGNRADEQYF
TGTGCCTGGAGTGAAGGGAACCGCGCGGACGAGCAGTACTTC
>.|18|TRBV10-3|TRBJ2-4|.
CAISESDGGNLAKNIQYF
TGTGCCATCAGTGAGTCGGATGGGGGGAACCTAGCCAAAAACATTCAGTACTTC
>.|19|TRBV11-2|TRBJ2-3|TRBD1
CASSLGVGTGGAPTDTQYF
TGTGCCAGCAGCTTAGGGGTCGGGACAGGGGGCGCCCCCACAGATACGCAGTATTTT
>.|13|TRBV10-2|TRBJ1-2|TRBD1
CASSEDRGFVYTF
TGCGCCAGCAGTGAGGACAGGGGTTTCGTCTACACCTTC
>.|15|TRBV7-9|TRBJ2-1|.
CASSLTLALNNEQFF
TGTGCCAGCAGCTTAACCCTAGCACTCAACAATGAGCAGTTCTTC
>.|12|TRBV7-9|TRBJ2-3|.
CASSFGTDTQYF
TGTGCCAGCAGCTTCGGTACGGATACGCAGTATTTT
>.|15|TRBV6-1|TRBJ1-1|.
CASSAEGGRGTEAFF
TGTGCCAGCAGCGCGGAGGGGGGCAGGGGAACTGAAGCTTTCTTT
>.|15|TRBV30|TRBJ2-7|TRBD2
CAWSVLAGGPGEQYF
TGTGCCTGGAGTGTACTGGCGGGAGGGCCGGGGGAGCAGTACTTC
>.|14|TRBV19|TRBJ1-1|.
CASSMGSGTAEAFF
TGTGCCAGTAGTATGGGTTCTGGGACGGCTGAAGCTTTCTTT
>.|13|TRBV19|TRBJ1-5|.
CASTLGQGQPQHF
TGTGCGAGTACCCTGGGGCAAGGGCAGCCCCAGCATTTT
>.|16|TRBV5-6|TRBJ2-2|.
CASSLGNEWSTGELFF
TGTGCCAGCAGCTTGGGTAATGAGTGGAGCACCGGGGAGCTGTTTTTT
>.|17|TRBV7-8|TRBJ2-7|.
CASSLGDGYPESYEQYF
TGTGCCAGCAGCTTAGGAGACGGATACCCTGAGTCCTACGAGCAGTACTTC
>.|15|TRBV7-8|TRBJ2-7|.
CASSLNPSAAYEQYF
TGTGCCAGCAGCTTAAACCCCTCAGCGGCCTACGAGCAGTACTTC
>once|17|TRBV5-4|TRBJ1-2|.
CASSLEDESSHYYGYTF
TGTGCCAGCAGCTTGGAAGATGAGTCAAGCCACTACTATGGCTACACCTTC
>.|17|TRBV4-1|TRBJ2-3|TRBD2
CASSQGTSGSGTDTQYF
TGCGCCAGCAGCCAGGGGACTAGCGGGAGCGGTACAGATACGCAGTATTTT